This T cell receptor (beta chain) was found in a study of shared clonotypes between healthy human individuals. Clones were read by immunoSEQ multiplex PCR, and TCRdb kept only the in-frame ones, dropping some. The sample has about 79,000 clones; over 55% are singletons. Germline CDR1 reads MDHEN; CDR2 reads SYDVKM. This CDR3 has 15 residues. V trimming: 5 bases; J trimming: 1 base; junction bases outside the gene matches: 5. This TCR was recovered from a man under 40 in good health. The sequenced sample consisted of memory CD8+ T cells sorted from blood. Subset meaning: CD45RO+ cells pooled with CCR7-negative TemRA cells. V gene TRBV28 combines with J gene TRBJ2-5; 9 nucleotides line up with TRBD2. The CDR3 DNA sequence: TGTGCCAGCAGTCTAGCGGGACTTGGCCAAGAGACCCAGTACTTC. It codes for CASSLAGLGQETQYF.